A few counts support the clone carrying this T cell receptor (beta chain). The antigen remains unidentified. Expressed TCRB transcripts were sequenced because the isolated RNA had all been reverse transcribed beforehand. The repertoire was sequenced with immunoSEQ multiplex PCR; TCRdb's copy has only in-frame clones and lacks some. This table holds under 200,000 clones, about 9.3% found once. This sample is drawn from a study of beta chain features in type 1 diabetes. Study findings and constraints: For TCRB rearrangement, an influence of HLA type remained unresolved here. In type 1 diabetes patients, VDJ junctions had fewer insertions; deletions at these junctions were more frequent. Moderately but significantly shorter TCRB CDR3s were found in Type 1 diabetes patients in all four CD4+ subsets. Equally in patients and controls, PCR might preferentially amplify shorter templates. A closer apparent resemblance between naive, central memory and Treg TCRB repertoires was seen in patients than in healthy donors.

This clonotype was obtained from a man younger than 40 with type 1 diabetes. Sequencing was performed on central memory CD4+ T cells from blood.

This chain's CDR3 is CASSGTGELQPQHF. CDR3 DNA sequence: TGTGCCAGCAGCGGAACAGGGGAGCTCCAGCCCCAGCATTTT. V usage is TRBV2 and J usage is TRBJ1-5; TRBD1 matches at 7 bases. CDR1 is SNHLY and CDR2 is FYNNEI in the germline V gene. V lost 6 bases to trimming and J lost 7 bases; unmatched junction nucleotides: 9. This CDR3 is built from 14 residues.